This T cell receptor (beta chain) was captured in a study of T cell repertoires in cytomegalovirus infection (dated by TCRdb to the late 2010s). Turning to the overall study: Peptide stimulations targeted recently identified HLA-C-restricted CMV epitopes, whose presentation resists viral immunomodulation, together with well-studied HLA-B-restricted epitopes. Donor HLA type was relevant to the analysis, because carriage of CMV infection together with the matching HLA type was indicated by public TCR beta signatures. Overall study outcomes, separate from this receptor: In the ex vivo response, HLA-C-restricted CMV-specific TCR beta clonotypes were dominant, and in two of eight donors the single most frequent clonotype came from this HLA-C-restricted group. Carriers of CMV infection plus the relevant HLA type were discriminated by the cumulative frequency of public TCR beta family members in the study cohort and in an independent 352-donor cohort.

V lost 2 bases and J lost 4 bases, and the count of bases not matched to a germline gene is 17. From cysteine to phenylalanine, the CDR3 is 18 amino acids long. The CDR3 DNA has 54 bases and is translated from base 1. From the germline V gene (reference sequence), CDR1 is SGHAT and CDR2 is FQDESV. The listed sequencing device is Illumina HiSeq 1500. TCRdb trimmed the raw reads at Q25, called clones with MiXCR and kept productive beta chains. CDR3 protein duplicates are merged, each entry listing the most common genes and DNA. This sample holds around 200,000 distinct CDR3 sequences; about 38% were observed only once. The biggest ten clones account for about 60% of the sample. This clonotype appeared a few times. No cognate antigen has been identified for it. Base qualities are not at hand, and no much larger clone is one base apart. This specimen's treatment or condition label, per the study, means: in vitro stimulation with specific CMV peptide epitopes to enrich CMV-specific T cells.

This receptor was identified in a human donor in good health (CMV status not recorded). Some clones in this sample may be carry-over from other donors' samples. The material was CD8+ T cells from cultured PBMCs, obtained from culture after CMV antigen stimulation. This chain joins TRBV11-1 to TRBJ2-7; TRBD2 fits 7 bases in the junction. Here is the DNA: TGTGCCAGCAGCTTATCGGTGCTTTCTAGCGGAGCTACTTACGAGCAGTACTTC. Protein translation: CASSLSVLSSGATYEQYF.